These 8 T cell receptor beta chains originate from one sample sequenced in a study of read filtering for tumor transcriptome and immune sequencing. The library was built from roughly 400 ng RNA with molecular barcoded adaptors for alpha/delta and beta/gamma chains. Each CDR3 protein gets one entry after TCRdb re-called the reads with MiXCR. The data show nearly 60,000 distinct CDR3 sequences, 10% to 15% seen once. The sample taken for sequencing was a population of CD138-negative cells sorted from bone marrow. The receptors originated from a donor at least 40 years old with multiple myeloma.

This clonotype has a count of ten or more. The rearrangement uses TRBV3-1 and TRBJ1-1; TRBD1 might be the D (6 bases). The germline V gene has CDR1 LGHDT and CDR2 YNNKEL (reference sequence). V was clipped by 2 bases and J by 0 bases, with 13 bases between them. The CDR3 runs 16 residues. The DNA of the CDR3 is TGTGCCAGCAGCCAAATACGGGGGACACTGAACACTGAAGCTTTCTTT. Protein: CASSQIRGTLNTEAFF.

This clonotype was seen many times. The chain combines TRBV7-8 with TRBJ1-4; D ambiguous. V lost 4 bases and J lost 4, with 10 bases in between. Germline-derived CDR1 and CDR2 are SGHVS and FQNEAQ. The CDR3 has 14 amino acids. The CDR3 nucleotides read TGTGCCAGCAGCTCCCATATGGTTAATGAAAAACTGTTTTTT. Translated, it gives CASSSHMVNEKLFF. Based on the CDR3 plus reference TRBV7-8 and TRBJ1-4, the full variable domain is GAGVSQSPRYKVAKRGQDVALRCDPISGHVSLFWYQQALGQGPEFLTYFQNEAQLDKSGLPSDRFFAERPEGSVSTLKIQRTQQEDSAVYLCASSSHMVNEKLFFGSGTQLSVL.

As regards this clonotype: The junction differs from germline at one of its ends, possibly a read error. The CDR3 region is CVSSPGLSSSYEQYF. Here the CDR3 DNA reads TGCGTCAGCAGCCCAGGACTGAGTAGCTCCTACGAGCAGTACTTC. V usage is TRBV7-3 and J usage is TRBJ2-7; a weak D match, TRBD2 (5 bases). The CDR3 loop spans 15 amino acids. The germline V gene encodes CDR1 SGHTA and CDR2 FQGTGA.

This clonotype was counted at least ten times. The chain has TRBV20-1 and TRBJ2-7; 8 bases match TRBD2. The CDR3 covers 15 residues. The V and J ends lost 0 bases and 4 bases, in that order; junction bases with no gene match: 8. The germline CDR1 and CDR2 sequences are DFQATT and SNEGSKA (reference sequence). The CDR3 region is CSARESGGKVYEQYF. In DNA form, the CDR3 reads TGCAGTGCTAGAGAGAGCGGGGGAAAAGTATACGAGCAGTACTTC.

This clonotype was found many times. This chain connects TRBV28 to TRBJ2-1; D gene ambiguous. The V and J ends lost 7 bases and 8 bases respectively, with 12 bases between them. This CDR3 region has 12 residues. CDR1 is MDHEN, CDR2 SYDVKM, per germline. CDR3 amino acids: CASKSHGHEQFF. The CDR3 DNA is TGTGCCAGCAAAAGTCACGGGCATGAGCAGTTCTTC.

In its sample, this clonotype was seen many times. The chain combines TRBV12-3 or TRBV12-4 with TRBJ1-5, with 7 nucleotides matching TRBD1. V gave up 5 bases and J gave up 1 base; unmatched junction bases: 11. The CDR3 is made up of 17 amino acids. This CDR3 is CASSPGLQGPSNQPQHF. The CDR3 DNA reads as TGTGCCAGCAGTCCGGGGTTACAGGGGCCCAGCAATCAGCCCCAGCATTTT.

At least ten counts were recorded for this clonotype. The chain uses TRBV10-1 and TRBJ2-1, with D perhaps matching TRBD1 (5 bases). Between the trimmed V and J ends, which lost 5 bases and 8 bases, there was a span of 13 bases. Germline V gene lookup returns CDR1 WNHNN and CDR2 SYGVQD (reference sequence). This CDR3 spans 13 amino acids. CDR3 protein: CASSHRQIHEQFF. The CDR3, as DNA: TGCGCCAGCAGTCATAGACAGATCCATGAGCAGTTCTTC.

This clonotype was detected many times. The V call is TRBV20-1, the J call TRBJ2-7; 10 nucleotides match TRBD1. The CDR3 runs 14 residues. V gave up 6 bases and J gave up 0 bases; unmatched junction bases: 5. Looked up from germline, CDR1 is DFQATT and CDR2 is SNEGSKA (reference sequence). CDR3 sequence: CSASTGGPSYEQYF. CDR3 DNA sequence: TGCAGTGCATCGACAGGGGGCCCCTCCTACGAGCAGTACTTC.